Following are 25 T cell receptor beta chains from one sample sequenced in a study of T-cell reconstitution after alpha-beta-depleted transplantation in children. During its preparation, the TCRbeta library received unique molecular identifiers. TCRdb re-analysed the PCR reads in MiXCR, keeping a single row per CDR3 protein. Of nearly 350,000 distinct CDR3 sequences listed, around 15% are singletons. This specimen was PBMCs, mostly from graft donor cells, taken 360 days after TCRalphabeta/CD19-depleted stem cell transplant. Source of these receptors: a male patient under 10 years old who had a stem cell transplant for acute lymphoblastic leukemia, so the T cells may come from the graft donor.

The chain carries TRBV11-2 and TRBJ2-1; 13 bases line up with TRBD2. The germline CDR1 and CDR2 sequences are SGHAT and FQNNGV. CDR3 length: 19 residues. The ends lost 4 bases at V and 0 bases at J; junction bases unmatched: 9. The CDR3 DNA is TGTGCCAGCAGCTACCCAGGGACTAGCGGGGTTCGCTCCTACAATGAGCAGTTCTTC. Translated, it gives CASSYPGTSGVRSYNEQFF.

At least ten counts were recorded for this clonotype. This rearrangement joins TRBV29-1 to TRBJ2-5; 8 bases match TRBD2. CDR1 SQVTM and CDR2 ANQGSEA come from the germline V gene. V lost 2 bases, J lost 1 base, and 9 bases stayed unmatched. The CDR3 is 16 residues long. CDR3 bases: TGCAGCGTTGAACGGGAGGGGAGCGGGAGCCAAGAGACCCAGTACTTC. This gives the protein CSVEREGSGSQETQYF.

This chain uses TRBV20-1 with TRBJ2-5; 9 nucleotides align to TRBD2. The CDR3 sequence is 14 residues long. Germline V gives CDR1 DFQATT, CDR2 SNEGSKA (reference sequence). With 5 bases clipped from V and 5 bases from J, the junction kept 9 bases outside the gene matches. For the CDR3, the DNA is TGCAGTGCTTATAGCGGGAGAGGAGAGGAGACCCAGTACTTC. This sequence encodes CSAYSGRGEETQYF.

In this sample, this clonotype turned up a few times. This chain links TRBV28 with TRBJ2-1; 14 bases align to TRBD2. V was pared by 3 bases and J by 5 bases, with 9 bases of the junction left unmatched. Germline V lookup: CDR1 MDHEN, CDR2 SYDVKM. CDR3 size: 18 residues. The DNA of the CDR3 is TGTGCCAGCAGTTTTAATACGGGACTAGCGGGAGCTCACAATGAGCAGTTCTTC. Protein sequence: CASSFNTGLAGAHNEQFF.

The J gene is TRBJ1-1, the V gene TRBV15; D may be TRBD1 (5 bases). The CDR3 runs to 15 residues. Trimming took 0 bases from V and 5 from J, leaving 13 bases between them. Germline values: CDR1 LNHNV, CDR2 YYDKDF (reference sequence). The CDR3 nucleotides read TGTGCCACCAGCAGAGATTTGAGCAGGGCGACTGAAGCTTTCTTT. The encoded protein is CATSRDLSRATEAFF.

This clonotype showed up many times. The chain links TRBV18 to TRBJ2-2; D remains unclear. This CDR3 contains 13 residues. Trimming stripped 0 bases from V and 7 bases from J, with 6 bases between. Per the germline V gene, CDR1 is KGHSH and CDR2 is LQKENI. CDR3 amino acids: CASSPPEIGELFF. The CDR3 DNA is TGTGCCAGCTCACCACCGGAAATCGGGGAGCTGTTTTTT.

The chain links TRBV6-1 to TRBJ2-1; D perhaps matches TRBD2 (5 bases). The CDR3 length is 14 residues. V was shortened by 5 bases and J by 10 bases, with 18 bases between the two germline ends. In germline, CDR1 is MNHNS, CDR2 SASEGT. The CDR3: CASSPPGWRAEQFF. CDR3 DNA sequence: TGTGCCAGCAGTCCACCGGGGTGGCGTGCGGAGCAGTTCTTC.

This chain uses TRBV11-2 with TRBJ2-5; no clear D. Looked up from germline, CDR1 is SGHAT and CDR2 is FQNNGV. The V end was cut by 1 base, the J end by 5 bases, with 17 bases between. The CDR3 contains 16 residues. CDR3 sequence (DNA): TGTGCCAGCAGCTTAGTATACGGGTTGGAAGTGGAGACCCAGTACTTC. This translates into CASSLVYGLEVETQYF.

The CDR3 spells CASSQVLAGGPGELFF. The DNA for the CDR3 is TGCGCCAGCAGCCAAGTTCTAGCGGGAGGTCCCGGGGAGCTGTTTTTT. This rearrangement joins TRBV4-3 to TRBJ2-2, with 11 bases lining up with TRBD2. Germline V lookup: CDR1 LGHNA, CDR2 YSLEER. The junction had 4 bases not matched to a gene; V was cut back by 1 base and J by 6 bases. There are 16 residues in the CDR3.

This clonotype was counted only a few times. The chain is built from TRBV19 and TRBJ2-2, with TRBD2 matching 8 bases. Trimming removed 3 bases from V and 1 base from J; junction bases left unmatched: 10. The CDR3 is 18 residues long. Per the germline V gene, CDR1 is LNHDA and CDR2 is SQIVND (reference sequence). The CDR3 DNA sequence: TGTGCCAGTAGTATGGCCGGTTGGCTAGCGGGGAACACCGGGGAGCTGTTTTTT. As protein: CASSMAGWLAGNTGELFF.

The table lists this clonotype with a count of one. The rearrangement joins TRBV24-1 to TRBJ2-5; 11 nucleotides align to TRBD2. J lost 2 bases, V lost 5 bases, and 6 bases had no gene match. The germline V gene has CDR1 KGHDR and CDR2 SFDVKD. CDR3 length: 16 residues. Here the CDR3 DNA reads TGTGCCACCAGTGCCCTTAGCGGGAGGGAGCAAGAGACCCAGTACTTC. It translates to CATSALSGREQETQYF.

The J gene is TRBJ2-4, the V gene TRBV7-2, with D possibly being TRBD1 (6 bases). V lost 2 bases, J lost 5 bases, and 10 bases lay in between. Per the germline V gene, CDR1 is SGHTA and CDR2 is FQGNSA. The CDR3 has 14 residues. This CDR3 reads CASSLQRTENIQYF. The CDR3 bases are TGTGCCAGCAGCTTACAGCGGACAGAAAACATTCAGTACTTC.

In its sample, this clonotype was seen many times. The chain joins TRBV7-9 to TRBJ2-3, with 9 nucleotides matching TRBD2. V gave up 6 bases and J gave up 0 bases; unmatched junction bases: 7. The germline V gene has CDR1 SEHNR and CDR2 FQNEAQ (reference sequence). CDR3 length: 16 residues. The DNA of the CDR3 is TGTGCCAGCAGAGTCGGACTAGCGTCTAGCACAGATACGCAGTATTTT. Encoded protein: CASRVGLASSTDTQYF.

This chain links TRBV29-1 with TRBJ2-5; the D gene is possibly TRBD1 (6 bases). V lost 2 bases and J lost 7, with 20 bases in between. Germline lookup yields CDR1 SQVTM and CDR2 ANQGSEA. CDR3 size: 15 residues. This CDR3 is CSVEFSGTPLGTQYF. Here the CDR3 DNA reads TGCAGCGTTGAATTCTCCGGGACACCCCTGGGGACCCAGTACTTC.

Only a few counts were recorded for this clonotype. The CDR3 spells CATSRVGQYYGYTF. CDR3 DNA: TGTGCCACCAGCAGAGTTGGACAGTACTATGGCTACACCTTC. The rearrangement joins TRBV15 to TRBJ1-2, with D possibly being TRBD1 (6 bases). Germline-derived CDR1 and CDR2 are LNHNV and YYDKDF (reference sequence). Deletions cut 1 base from V and 3 bases from J, with 9 bases between. CDR3 length: 14 amino acids.

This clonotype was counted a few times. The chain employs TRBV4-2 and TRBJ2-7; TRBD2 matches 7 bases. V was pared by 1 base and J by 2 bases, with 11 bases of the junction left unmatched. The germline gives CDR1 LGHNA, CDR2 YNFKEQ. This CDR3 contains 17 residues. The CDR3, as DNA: TGTGCCAGCAGCCAAGCCTGGGGGGGTAGCGGAACCTACGAGCAGTACTTC. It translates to CASSQAWGGSGTYEQYF.

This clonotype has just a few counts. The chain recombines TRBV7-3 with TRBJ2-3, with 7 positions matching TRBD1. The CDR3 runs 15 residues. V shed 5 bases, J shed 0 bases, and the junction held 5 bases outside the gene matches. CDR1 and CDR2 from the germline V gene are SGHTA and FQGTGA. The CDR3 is CASSLDRESTDTQYF. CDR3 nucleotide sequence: TGTGCCAGCAGCCTCGACAGGGAGAGCACAGATACGCAGTATTTT.

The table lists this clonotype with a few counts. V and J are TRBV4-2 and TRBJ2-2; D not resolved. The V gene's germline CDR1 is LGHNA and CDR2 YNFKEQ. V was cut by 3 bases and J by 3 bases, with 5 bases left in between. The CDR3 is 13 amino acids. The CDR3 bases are TGTGCCAGCAGCCACCCCCACACCGGGGAGCTGTTTTTT. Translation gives CASSHPHTGELFF.

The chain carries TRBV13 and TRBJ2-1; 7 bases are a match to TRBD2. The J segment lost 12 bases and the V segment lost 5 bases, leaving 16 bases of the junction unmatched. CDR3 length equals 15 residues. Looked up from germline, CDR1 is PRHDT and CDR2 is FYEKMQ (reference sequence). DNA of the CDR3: TGTGCCAGCAGCGGAACCGGGACTACCCAGCTAGGGCAGTTCTTC. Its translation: CASSGTGTTQLGQFF.

The CDR3 sequence: CASRTGTSGPTQYF. The CDR3 DNA sequence: TGTGCCAGCAGGACCGGGACTAGCGGACCAACGCAGTATTTT. V gene TRBV27 combines with J gene TRBJ2-3; 11 bases map to TRBD2. Germline CDR1 reads MNHEY; CDR2 reads SMNVEV (reference sequence). The junction had 8 bases not matched to a gene; V was cut back by 6 bases and J by 9 bases. The length of the CDR3 is 14 residues.

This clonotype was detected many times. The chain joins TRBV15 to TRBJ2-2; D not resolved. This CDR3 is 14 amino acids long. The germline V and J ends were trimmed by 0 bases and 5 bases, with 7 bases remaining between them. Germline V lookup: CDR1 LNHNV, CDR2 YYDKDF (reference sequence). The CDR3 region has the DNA TGTGCCACCAGCAGAGATTGGGATACCGGGGAGCTGTTTTTT. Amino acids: CATSRDWDTGELFF.

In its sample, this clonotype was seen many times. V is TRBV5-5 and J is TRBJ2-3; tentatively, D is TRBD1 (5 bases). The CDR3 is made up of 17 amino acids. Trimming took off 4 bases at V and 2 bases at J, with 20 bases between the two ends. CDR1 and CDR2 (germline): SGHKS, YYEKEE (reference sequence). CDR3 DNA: TGTGCCAGCAGCCCCGCCCGGGCAGGGATATTCACAGATACGCAGTATTTT. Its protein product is CASSPARAGIFTDTQYF.

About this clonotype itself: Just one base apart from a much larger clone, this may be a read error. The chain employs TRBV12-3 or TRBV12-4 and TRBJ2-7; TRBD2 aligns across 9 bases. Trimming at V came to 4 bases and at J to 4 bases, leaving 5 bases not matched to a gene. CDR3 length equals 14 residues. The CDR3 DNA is TGTGCCAGCAGTTGGCGGGAGGGCCGGTACGAGCAGTACTTC. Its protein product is CASSWREGRYEQYF.

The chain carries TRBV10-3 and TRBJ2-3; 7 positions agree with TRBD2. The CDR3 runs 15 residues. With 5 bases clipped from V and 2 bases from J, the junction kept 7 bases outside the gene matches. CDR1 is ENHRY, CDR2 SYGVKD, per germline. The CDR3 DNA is TGTGCCATCAGTACTAGCGAGTCCCTCACAGATACGCAGTATTTT. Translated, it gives CAISTSESLTDTQYF.

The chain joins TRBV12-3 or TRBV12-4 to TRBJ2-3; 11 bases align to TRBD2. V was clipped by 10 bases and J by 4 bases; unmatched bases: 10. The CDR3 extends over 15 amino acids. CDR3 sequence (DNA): TGTGCCACCCAACCACTACTAGCGGGAGCAGATACGCAGTATTTT. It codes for CATQPLLAGADTQYF.